This TCR beta chain emerged from a study of blood T cells in healthy people across ages. A sample-barcoded 5' primer and a J-beta primer mix were used in a second PCR of roughly 6 to 11 cycles. All samples gave at least 2.5 million CDR3-containing paired-end reads. MiXCR, applied by TCRdb to the 5' RACE reads, yields one record per CDR3 protein. In the table there are 700,000 to 800,000 distinct CDR3 sequences, roughly 43% of which are singletons. General study findings and limits: Per million T cells, TCR beta diversity dropped about linearly as age rose. Unknown donor CMV status possibly confounded expanded clonotype changes.

This CDR3 has 15 amino acids. From germline, CDR1 is SGHTA and CDR2 FQGNSA. The germline V and J ends were trimmed by 5 bases and 1 base, with 11 bases remaining between them. This clonotype showed up just a few times. Its matching antigen is unknown. The rearrangement links TRBV7-2 to TRBJ2-2; D may correspond to TRBD1 or TRBD2 (5 bases each). This clonotype was sampled from a woman aged 55 to 70 in good health. The sample comprised blood. CDR3 sequence reads: CASSRRDGNTGELFF. The CDR3 DNA sequence: TGTGCCAGCAGCCGCCGGGACGGGAACACCGGGGAGCTGTTTTTT.